The entry below gives a single T cell receptor (beta chain) sequence along with its context. Sequencing was performed with immunoSEQ multiplex PCR; in TCRdb, only in-frame clones are kept and a portion is missing. Of 60,000 or so clones in the sample, about 88% were seen once. These data are taken from a study of T cell changes during pregnancy in multiple sclerosis. V lost 7 bases to trimming and J lost 7 bases, with 20 bases between them. The CDR3 is 15 amino acids. Germline CDR1 and CDR2: SNHLY and FYNNEI. The sample consisted of peripheral blood, taken in the first trimester of pregnancy. This chain uses TRBV2 with TRBJ1-5; D perhaps matches TRBD1 (6 bases). The TCR sequence derives from a female donor with multiple sclerosis, enrolled in a pregnancy study. DNA for the CDR3: TGTGCCAGCACCCAGGACAGCCTCAGCATCCAGCCCCAGCATTTT. Protein sequence: CASTQDSLSIQPQHF.